This entry lists 18 T cell receptor beta chains sequenced from one sample in a study of shared clonotypes between healthy human individuals. Repertoires were generated with immunoSEQ multiplex PCR, while TCRdb's copy carries only in-frame clones and drops some. The sample gives some 2,500,000 clones, more than 85% of which show up once; around 0.4% is in the top ten. Sequencing input: naive CD4+ T cells from PBMCs. Regarding subset: CD45RA+ positively selected. The receptors here all came from a man in his late teens or twenties in good health. Some clones in this sample may be carry-over from other donors' samples.

The gene calls are TRBV6-1 and TRBJ1-1; 8 positions match TRBD1. Trimming removed 3 bases from V and 0 bases from J; junction bases left unmatched: 6. CDR3 size: 16 residues. Per germline, CDR1 MNHNS and CDR2 SASEGT. CDR3 residues: CASSDRTGLMNTEAFF. Here the CDR3 DNA reads TGTGCCAGCAGTGACCGGACAGGGCTCATGAACACTGAAGCTTTCTTT.

V is TRBV5-6 and J is TRBJ2-7, with 12 bases aligning to TRBD2. Germline CDR1 and CDR2: SGHDT and YYEEEE. The CDR3 is 15 residues long. J gave up 0 bases and V 3 bases, and 1 base lay outside the gene matches. The CDR3, as DNA: TGTGCCAGCAGCTCTAGCGGGAGGGCCTCCTACGAGCAGTACTTC. Translating gives CASSSSGRASYEQYF. The full variable domain, its missing parts supplied by reference TRBV5-6 and TRBJ2-7, is DAGVTQSPTHLIKTRGQQVTLRCSPKSGHDTVSWYQQALGQGPQFIFQYYEEEERQRGNFPDRFSGHQFPNYSSELNVNALLLGDSALYLCASSSSGRASYEQYFGPGTRLTVT.

For this clone: The same CDR3 is also encoded by other DNA sequences in this sample. V and J are TRBV9 and TRBJ2-1; tentative D call: TRBD1 (8 bases). The CDR3 is 15 amino acids. The V gene lost 0 bases and the J gene lost 3 bases, with 10 bases spanning the gap. CDR1 is SGDLS and CDR2 is YYNGEE in the germline V gene. The CDR3 DNA reads TGTGCCAGCAGCGTAGACAGGGGGGGCTACAATGAGCAGTTCTTC. Its protein product is CASSVDRGGYNEQFF.

This clone was seen a single time. The chain carries TRBV5-5 and TRBJ2-7; D gene ambiguous. Trimming took off 4 bases at V and 1 base at J, with 12 bases between the two ends. CDR1 is SGHKS, CDR2 YYEKEE, per germline (reference sequence). The CDR3 length is 14 residues. The CDR3 here is CASSPGLRSYEQYF. The CDR3 DNA follows: TGTGCCAGCAGCCCCGGGCTGAGGTCCTACGAGCAGTACTTC.

This rearrangement joins TRBV2 to TRBJ1-4; no clear D. The CDR3 covers 14 residues. From germline, CDR1 is SNHLY and CDR2 FYNNEI. Trimming removed 2 bases from V and 0 bases from J, with 4 bases in between. CDR3 bases: TGTGCCAGCAGTGAACAGACAACTAATGAAAAACTGTTTTTT. This encodes CASSEQTTNEKLFF.

This clone is a singleton in its sample. V is TRBV6-6 and J is TRBJ2-7; a possible D gene is TRBD1 (6 bases). The CDR3 totals 15 residues. The V gene's germline CDR1 is MNHNY and CDR2 SVGAGI (reference sequence). The V end was cut by 5 bases, the J end by 5 bases, with 19 bases between. CDR3 protein: CASSPLGTTGNEQYF. The CDR3 nucleotides are TGTGCCAGCAGTCCCTTAGGGACAACCGGCAACGAGCAGTACTTC.

The V call is TRBV18, the J call TRBJ1-4; 7 bases fit TRBD1. This CDR3 region has 15 residues. V shed 6 bases and J 0 bases; nucleotides not matched to a gene: 4. The germline V gene encodes CDR1 KGHSH and CDR2 LQKENI. The CDR3 here is CASSRGTATNEKLFF. The CDR3 DNA sequence: TGTGCCAGCTCCCGCGGGACAGCAACTAATGAAAAACTGTTTTTT.

This clone has a single count. The J gene is TRBJ2-1, the V gene TRBV4-2, with 10 bases identical to TRBD2. Germline CDR1 LGHNA, CDR2 YNFKEQ. V lost 0 bases to trimming and J lost 5 bases; unmatched junction nucleotides: 1. The CDR3 contains 15 residues. CDR3 sequence: CASSQELAGHNEQFF. CDR3 nucleotide sequence: TGTGCCAGCAGCCAAGAACTAGCGGGACACAATGAGCAGTTCTTC.

V and J are TRBV5-1 and TRBJ2-1; D possibly uses TRBD1 or TRBD2 (5 bases each). This CDR3 has 15 amino acids. V was cut by 0 bases and J by 8 bases, with 15 bases left in between. The V gene's germline CDR1 is SGHRS and CDR2 YFSETQ. CDR3 sequence: CASSLARGALDEQFF. The CDR3 DNA is TGCGCCAGCAGCTTGGCCCGGGGCGCTTTAGATGAGCAGTTCTTC.

V gene TRBV20-1 combines with J gene TRBJ2-5; D is unclear. The CDR3 is made up of 11 amino acids. In germline, CDR1 is DFQATT, CDR2 SNEGSKA (reference sequence). With 3 bases removed from V and 5 bases from J, the gap between germline ends came to 7 bases. CDR3 region: CSARRIETQYF. In nucleotides, the CDR3 is TGCAGTGCTAGGAGAATCGAGACCCAGTACTTC.

This rearrangement joins TRBV7-6 to TRBJ2-3; D perhaps matches TRBD1 (5 bases). The CDR3 consists of 17 residues. Germline V lookup: CDR1 SGHVS, CDR2 FNYEAQ. V was shortened by 0 bases and J by 4 bases, with 17 bases between the two germline ends. The CDR3 DNA sequence: TGTGCCAGCAGCTTAGCTTTGAACACAGGCGGCCCAGATACGCAGTATTTT. This encodes CASSLALNTGGPDTQYF. Based on the CDR3 plus reference TRBV7-6 and TRBJ2-3, the full variable domain is GAGVSQSPRYKVTKRGQDVALRCDPISGHVSLYWYRQALGQGPEFLTYFNYEAQQDKSGLPNDRFSAERPEGSISTLTIQRTEQRDSAMYRCASSLALNTGGPDTQYFGPGTRLTVL.

V gene TRBV2 combines with J gene TRBJ2-1; 10 bases fit TRBD2. This CDR3 is built from 16 residues. With V trimmed by 4 bases and J by 4 bases, 7 bases remained unmatched. The germline V gene encodes CDR1 SNHLY and CDR2 FYNNEI. The CDR3 bases are TGTGCCAGCAGTGGGCCTAGCGGGAGCTCGTACAATGAGCAGTTCTTC. Translation gives CASSGPSGSSYNEQFF.

The chain carries TRBV9 and TRBJ1-2; D possibly corresponds to TRBD1 (5 bases). Trimming shortened V by 4 bases and J by 3 bases, and 16 bases separated the two germline ends. The germline V gene has CDR1 SGDLS and CDR2 YYNGEE. The CDR3 loop spans 15 amino acids. DNA for the CDR3: TGTGCCAGCAGCCCGAGTGGCAGGGCGGACTATGGCTACACCTTC. Encoded protein: CASSPSGRADYGYTF. The whole variable domain, filled in from reference TRBV9 and TRBJ1-2, reads DSGVTQTPKHLITATGQRVTLRCSPRSGDLSVYWYQQSLDQGLQFLIQYYNGEERAKGNILERFSAQQFPDLHSELNLSSLELGDSALYFCASSPSGRADYGYTFGSGTRLTVV.

The CDR3 DNA is TGCGCCAGCAGCCAAGTATCACTGGGGGTGGGTACGCAGTATTTT. Its translation is CASSQVSLGVGTQYF. V and J are TRBV4-1 and TRBJ2-3, with D perhaps matching TRBD1 or TRBD2 (5 bases each). The CDR3 runs to 15 residues. V was pared by 1 base and J by 8 bases, with 16 bases between. Germline V gene data show CDR1 as MGHRA and CDR2 as YSYEKL.

As concerns this clone: Other nucleotide sequences from this sample produce the same CDR3. V usage is TRBV5-6 and J usage is TRBJ2-1; possibly TRBD2 for D (5 bases). The CDR3 contains 16 residues. V was shortened by 3 bases and J by 0 bases, with 13 bases between the two germline ends. CDR1 is SGHDT, CDR2 YYEEEE, per germline. In nucleotides, the CDR3 is TGTGCCAGCAGCTCAACCTCGGGGAGCTCCTACAATGAGCAGTTCTTC. Translating gives CASSSTSGSSYNEQFF.

The chain couples TRBV28 to TRBJ1-1; 7 bases map to TRBD1. With V trimmed by 6 bases and J by 1 base, 11 bases remained unmatched. This CDR3 is 16 amino acids long. Germline V gene lookup returns CDR1 MDHEN and CDR2 SYDVKM. CDR3 region: CASRPSLGTANTEAFF. CDR3 sequence (DNA): TGTGCCAGCAGGCCCTCACTGGGGACAGCGAACACTGAAGCTTTCTTT.

The J gene is TRBJ2-1, the V gene TRBV7-9, with 14 positions matching TRBD2. In germline, CDR1 is SEHNR, CDR2 FQNEAQ (reference sequence). The CDR3 covers 16 residues. V was clipped by 3 bases and J by 7 bases; unmatched bases: 5. The CDR3 DNA reads as TGTGCCAGCAGCTTCGGGACTAGCGGGAGTGTTAATGAGCAGTTCTTC. Encoded protein: CASSFGTSGSVNEQFF.

The V and J genes are TRBV29-1 and TRBJ2-5; D is undetermined. Per germline, CDR1 SQVTM and CDR2 ANQGSEA. This CDR3 spans 13 amino acids. With 7 bases removed from V and 8 bases from J, the gap between germline ends came to 20 bases. DNA of the CDR3: TGCAGCGCTCCCATCGACTCCGAGTCTACCCAGTACTTC. Protein product: CSAPIDSESTQYF.